This T cell receptor (beta chain) is from a study of blood T cell repertoires in COVID-19 (dated by TCRdb to between 2020 and 2021). With regard to the full study: The collaborator samples originated in the United States, Italy and Spain and spanned the acute and convalescent phases of COVID-19. The prospective study material was composed of cDNA or gDNA derived from T cells, B-cell-depleted T cells, or PBMCs. Subjects who had been exposed to COVID-19, were actively infected with it, or had recovered from it provided the deeply sampled blood TCRbeta repertoires that made up the dataset. The repertoires were made available in a free public database intended to serve as a resource for research on the immune response to SARS-CoV-2. The samples were drawn from two sources: the first 160 participants of the ongoing ImmuneRACE study, and 1,000 to 1,500 subjects contributed by 6 global collaborators. Nearly every sample came with metadata listing a de-identified subject ID, COVID-19 status, age in years and sex. Where available, HLA class I and class II types were obtained from metadata supplied by the sample provider rather than from assay-based typing.

This clone has more than one count but fewer than ten. Its recognized antigen is unknown. No much larger clone exists at a distance of one base, and base qualities are not known. Samples from volunteer blood donors who had recovered from COVID-19 were contributed by a second Seattle source. Whole blood was collected in K2EDTA tubes by collaborating institutions according to the institutions' own protocols. For TCRbeta analysis, collaborator samples were shipped as frozen whole blood, as isolated PBMCs, or as DNA extracted from either sample type. What the study reported, not specific to this receptor: The quantity of clinical and demographic metadata differed by source and by participant and was supplied without curation.

TCRbeta CDR3 regions were amplified from genomic DNA by means of the immunoSEQ Assay, a bias-controlled multiplex PCR. The paper's data handling went like this. The number of nucleated cells in each sample was estimated by amplification of reference gene primers within the assay. Sequence reads were collapsed and filtered to measure the absolute abundance of every unique TCRbeta CDR3 rearrangement. For each sample, productive Simpson clonality was calculated as the square root of Simpson's diversity index across productive rearrangements. TCRdb holds this immuneACCESS table with in-frame rearrangements only. Some clones are missing; in checked studies, unresolved V genes explain under half, and the rest has no known cause. The V and J calls and clone size were taken over from that table, and D and trimming were inferred from the DNA. The sample includes around 270,000 clones, with 86% observed a single time. 8.5% to 10% of the sample is in the top ten clones.

V lost 2 bases and J lost 5 bases, and the count of bases not matched to a germline gene is 12. The germline V gene (reference sequence) provides CDR1 PRHDT and CDR2 FYEKMQ. Taken from cysteine to phenylalanine, the CDR3 has 17 residues. Solely the CDR3 DNA is kept, with 51 bases framed from the first base. The sample was peripheral blood. The V and J genes are TRBV13 and TRBJ2-1; the central 7 bases match TRBD2. The receptor was derived from a man between 40 and 49 years old who had recovered from COVID-19. Read as DNA, the sequence is TGTGCCAGCAGCTTAAACAAGATCGGCGGGAGACACAATGAGCAGTTCTTC. Translated, this is CASSLNKIGGRHNEQFF.